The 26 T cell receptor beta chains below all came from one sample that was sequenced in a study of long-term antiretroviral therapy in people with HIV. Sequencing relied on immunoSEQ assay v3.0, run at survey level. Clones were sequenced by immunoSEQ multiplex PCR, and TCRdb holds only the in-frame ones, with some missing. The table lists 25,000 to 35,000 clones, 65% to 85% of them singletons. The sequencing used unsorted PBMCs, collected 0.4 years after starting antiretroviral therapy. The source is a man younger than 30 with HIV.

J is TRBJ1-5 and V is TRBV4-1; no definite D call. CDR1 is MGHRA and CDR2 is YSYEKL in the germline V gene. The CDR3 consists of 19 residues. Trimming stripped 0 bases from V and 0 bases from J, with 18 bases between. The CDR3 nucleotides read TGCGCCAGCAGCCAAGATCATTCGGCGCAGGCCCATAGCAATCAGCCCCAGCATTTT. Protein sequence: CASSQDHSAQAHSNQPQHF.

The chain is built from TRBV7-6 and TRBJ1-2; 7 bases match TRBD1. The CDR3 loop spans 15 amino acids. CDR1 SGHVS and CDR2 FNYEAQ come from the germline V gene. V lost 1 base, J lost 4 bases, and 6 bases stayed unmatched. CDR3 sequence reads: CASSLGPGGTYGYTF. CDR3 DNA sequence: TGTGCCAGCAGCTTAGGTCCAGGGGGTACCTATGGCTACACCTTC. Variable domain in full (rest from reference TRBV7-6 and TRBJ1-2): GAGVSQSPRYKVTKRGQDVALRCDPISGHVSLYWYRQALGQGPEFLTYFNYEAQQDKSGLPNDRFSAERPEGSISTLTIQRTEQRDSAMYRCASSLGPGGTYGYTFGSGTRLTVV.

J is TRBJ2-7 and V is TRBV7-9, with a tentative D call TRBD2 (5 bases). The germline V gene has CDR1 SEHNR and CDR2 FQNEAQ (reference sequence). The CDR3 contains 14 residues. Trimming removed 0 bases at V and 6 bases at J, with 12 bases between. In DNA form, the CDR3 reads TGTGCCAGCAGCTTAGCAGGGAGTCAGTTCGAGCAGTACTTC. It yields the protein CASSLAGSQFEQYF.

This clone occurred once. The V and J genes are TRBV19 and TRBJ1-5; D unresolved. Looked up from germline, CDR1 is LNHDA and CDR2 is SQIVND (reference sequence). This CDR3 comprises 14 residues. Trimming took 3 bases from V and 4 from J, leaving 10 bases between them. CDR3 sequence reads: CASSILGYNQPQHF. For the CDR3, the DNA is TGTGCCAGTAGTATTCTGGGTTATAATCAGCCCCAGCATTTT.

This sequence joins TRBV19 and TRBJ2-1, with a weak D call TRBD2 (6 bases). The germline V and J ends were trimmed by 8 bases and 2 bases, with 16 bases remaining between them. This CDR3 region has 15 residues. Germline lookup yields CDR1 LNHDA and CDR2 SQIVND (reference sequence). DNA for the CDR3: TGTGCCAGTTCAGGAGGGAGATATGCCTACAATGAGCAGTTCTTC. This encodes CASSGGRYAYNEQFF.

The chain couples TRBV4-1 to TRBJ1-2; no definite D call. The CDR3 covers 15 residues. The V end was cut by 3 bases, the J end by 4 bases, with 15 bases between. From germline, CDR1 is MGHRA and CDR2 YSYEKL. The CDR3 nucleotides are TGCGCCAGCAGCCACAGACCTCCCCTTTTCTATGGCTACACCTTC. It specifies CASSHRPPLFYGYTF.

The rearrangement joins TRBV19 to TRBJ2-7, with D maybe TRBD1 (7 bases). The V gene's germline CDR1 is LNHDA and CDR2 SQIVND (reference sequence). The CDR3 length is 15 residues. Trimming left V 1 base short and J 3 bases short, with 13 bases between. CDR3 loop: CASSIGTGDFYEQYF. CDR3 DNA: TGTGCCAGTAGTATAGGAACAGGGGACTTCTACGAGCAGTACTTC.

The CDR3 is CASSQAHSGGADEQFF. CDR3 DNA: TGTGCCAGCAGCCAAGCACATAGCGGGGGGGCAGATGAGCAGTTCTTC. The V call is TRBV4-2, the J call TRBJ2-1; 11 nucleotides align to TRBD2. Trimming took 1 base from V and 8 from J; bases not matched to a gene: 7. The CDR3 loop spans 16 amino acids. Per germline, CDR1 LGHNA and CDR2 YNFKEQ.

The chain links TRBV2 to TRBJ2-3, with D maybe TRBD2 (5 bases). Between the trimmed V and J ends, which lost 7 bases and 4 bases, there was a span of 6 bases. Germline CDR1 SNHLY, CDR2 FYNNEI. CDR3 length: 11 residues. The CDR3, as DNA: TGTGCCAGCATGAGGGCAGATACGCAGTATTTT. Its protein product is CASMRADTQYF.

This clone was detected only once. In DNA, the CDR3 is TGCGCCAGCAGCTTGGAAGGTCAGGGGAGGGACGAGCAGTACTTC. Protein sequence: CASSLEGQGRDEQYF. The chain uses TRBV5-1 and TRBJ2-7; the D gene is possibly TRBD2 (7 bases). Germline lookup yields CDR1 SGHRS and CDR2 YFSETQ. The CDR3 contains 15 residues. V was cut by 0 bases and J by 5 bases, with 15 bases left in between.

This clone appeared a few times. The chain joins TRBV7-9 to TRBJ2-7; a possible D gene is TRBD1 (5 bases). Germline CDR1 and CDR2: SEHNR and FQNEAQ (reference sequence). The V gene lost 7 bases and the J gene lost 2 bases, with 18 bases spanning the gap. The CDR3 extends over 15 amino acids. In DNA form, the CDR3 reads TGTGCCAGCACCACGAGTGGGGCCCCAGCCTACGAGCAGTACTTC. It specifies CASTTSGAPAYEQYF.

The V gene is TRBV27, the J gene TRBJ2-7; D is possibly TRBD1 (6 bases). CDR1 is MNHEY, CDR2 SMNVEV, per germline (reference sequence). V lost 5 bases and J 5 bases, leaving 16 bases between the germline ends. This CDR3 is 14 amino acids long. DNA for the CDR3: TGTGCCAGCAGTCCACAGGGCCTCCTCGACGAGCAGTACTTC. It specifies CASSPQGLLDEQYF.

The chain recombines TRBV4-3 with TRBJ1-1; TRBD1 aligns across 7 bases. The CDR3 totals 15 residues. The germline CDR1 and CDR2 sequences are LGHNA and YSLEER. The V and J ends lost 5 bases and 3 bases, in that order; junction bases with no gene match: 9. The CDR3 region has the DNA TGCGCCAGCAGCTCACAGGGGAGTGAGGACACTGAAGCTTTCTTT. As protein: CASSSQGSEDTEAFF.

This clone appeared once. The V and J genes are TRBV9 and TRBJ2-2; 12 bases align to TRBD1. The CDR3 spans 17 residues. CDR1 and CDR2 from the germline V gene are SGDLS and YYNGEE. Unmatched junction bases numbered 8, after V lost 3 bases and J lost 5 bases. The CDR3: CASSARGQGAATGELFF. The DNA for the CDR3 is TGTGCCAGCAGCGCCCGGGGACAGGGGGCCGCAACCGGGGAGCTGTTTTTT. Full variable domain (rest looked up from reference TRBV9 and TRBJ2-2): DSGVTQTPKHLITATGQRVTLRCSPRSGDLSVYWYQQSLDQGLQFLIQYYNGEERAKGNILERFSAQQFPDLHSELNLSSLELGDSALYFCASSARGQGAATGELFFGEGSRLTVL.

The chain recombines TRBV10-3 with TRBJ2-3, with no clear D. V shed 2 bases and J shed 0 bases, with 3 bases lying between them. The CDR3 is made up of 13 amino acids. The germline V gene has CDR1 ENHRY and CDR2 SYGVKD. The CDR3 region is CAISEGSTDTQYF. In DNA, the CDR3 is TGTGCCATCAGTGAGGGTAGCACAGATACGCAGTATTTT.

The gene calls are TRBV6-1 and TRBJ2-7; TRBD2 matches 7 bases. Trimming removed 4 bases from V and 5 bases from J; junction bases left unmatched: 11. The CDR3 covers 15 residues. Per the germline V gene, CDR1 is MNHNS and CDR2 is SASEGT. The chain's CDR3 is CASSVLRARGDEQYF. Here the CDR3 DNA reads TGTGCCAGCAGTGTATTGAGGGCTCGGGGGGACGAGCAGTACTTC.

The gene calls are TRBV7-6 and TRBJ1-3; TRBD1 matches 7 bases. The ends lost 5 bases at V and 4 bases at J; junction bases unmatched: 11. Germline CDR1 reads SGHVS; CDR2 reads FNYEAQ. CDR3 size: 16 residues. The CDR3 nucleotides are TGTGCCAGCAGCCAGACCCCAGGGGGGTCGGGAAACACCATATATTTT. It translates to CASSQTPGGSGNTIYF.

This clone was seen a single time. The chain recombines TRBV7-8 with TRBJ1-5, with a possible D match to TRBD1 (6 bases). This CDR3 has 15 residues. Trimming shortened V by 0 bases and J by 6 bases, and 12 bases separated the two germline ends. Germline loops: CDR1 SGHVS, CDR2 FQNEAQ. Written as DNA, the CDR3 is TGTGCCAGCAGCTTAGCCGGGGGGGCGGGTCAGCCCCAGCATTTT. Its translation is CASSLAGGAGQPQHF.

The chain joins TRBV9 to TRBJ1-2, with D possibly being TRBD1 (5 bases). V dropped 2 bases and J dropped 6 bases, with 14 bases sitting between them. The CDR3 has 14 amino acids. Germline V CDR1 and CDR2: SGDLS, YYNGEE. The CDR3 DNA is TGTGCCAGCAGCGTTGGGGACGCCCCTGATGGCTACACCTTC. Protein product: CASSVGDAPDGYTF.

Here the CDR3 reads CATRGVITEAFF. DNA of the CDR3: TGCGCCACACGGGGGGTGATCACTGAAGCTTTCTTT. V is TRBV10-2 and J is TRBJ1-1; tentatively, D is TRBD1 (5 bases). V dropped 10 bases and J dropped 4 bases, with 13 bases sitting between them. The CDR3 covers 12 residues. CDR1 is WSHSY, CDR2 SAAADI, per germline.

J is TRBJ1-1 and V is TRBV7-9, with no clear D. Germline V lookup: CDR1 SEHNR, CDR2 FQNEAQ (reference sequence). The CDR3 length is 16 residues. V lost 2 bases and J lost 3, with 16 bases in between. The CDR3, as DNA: TGTGCCAGCAGCTTAAGTTCGGCGGGTAAGGACACTGAAGCTTTCTTT. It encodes CASSLSSAGKDTEAFF. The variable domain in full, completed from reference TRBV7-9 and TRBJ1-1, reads DTGVSQNPRHKITKRGQNVTFRCDPISEHNRLYWYRQTLGQGPEFLTYFQNEAQLEKSRLLSDRFSAERPKGSFSTLEIQRTEQGDSAMYLCASSLSSAGKDTEAFFGQGTRLTVV.

The CDR3 coding sequence is TGTGCCAGTTCCCCTACCCTGGGGGGTGAGGTCCAGCATTTT. Protein: CASSPTLGGEVQHF. The J gene is TRBJ1-5, the V gene TRBV19, with D possibly being TRBD1 (5 bases). The V gene lost 8 bases and the J gene lost 12 bases, with 23 bases spanning the gap. The CDR3 runs to 14 residues. Germline V CDR1 and CDR2: LNHDA, SQIVND (reference sequence).

In DNA, the CDR3 is TGTGCCAGCAGCGCGGGACTAGATTTAGCCTACGAGCAGTACTTC. It codes for CASSAGLDLAYEQYF. This chain joins TRBV9 and TRBJ2-7; 8 nucleotides match TRBD2. The germline CDR1 and CDR2 sequences are SGDLS and YYNGEE. The CDR3 is made up of 15 amino acids. Trimming cost V 3 bases and J 2 bases; bases outside gene matches: 7.

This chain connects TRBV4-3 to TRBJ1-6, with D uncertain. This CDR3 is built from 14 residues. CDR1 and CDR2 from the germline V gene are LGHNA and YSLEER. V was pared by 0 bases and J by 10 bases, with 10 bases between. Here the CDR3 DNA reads TGCGCCAGCAGCCAAGAGGTATATGGGTCACCCCTCCACTTT. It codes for CASSQEVYGSPLHF.

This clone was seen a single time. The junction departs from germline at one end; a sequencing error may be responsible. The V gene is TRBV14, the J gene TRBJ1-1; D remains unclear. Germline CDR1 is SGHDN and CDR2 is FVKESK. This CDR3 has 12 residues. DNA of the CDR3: TGTGCCAGCAACCAAGGATACAGTGAAGCTTTCTTT. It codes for CASNQGYSEAFF.

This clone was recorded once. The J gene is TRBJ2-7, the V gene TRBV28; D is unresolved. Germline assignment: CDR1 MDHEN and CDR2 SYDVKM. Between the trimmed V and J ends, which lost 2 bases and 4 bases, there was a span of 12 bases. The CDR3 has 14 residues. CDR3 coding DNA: TGTGCCAGCAGTTTACCATCGATGGTATACGAGCAGTACTTC. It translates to CASSLPSMVYEQYF.